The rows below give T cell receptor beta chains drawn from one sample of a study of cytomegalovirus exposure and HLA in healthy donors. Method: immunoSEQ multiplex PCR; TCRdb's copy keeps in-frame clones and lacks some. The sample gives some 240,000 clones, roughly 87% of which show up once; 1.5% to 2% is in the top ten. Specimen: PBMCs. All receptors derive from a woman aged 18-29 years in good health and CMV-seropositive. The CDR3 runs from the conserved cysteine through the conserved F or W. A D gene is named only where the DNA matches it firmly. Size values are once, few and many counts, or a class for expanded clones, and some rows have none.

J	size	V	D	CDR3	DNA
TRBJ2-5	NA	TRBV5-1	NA	CASSFQGLFQETQYF	TGCGCCAGCAGCTTCCAGGGCCTCTTCCAAGAGACCCAGTACTTC
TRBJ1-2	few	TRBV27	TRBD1	CASSPDRDGYGYTF	TGTGCCAGCAGCCCGGACAGGGATGGCTATGGCTACACCTTC
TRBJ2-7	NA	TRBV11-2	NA	CASSFNSYEQYF	TGTGCCAGCAGCTTTAATTCCTACGAGCAGTACTTC
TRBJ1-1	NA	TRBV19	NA	CASSKRAGRDTEAFF	TGTGCCAGTAGTAAGAGGGCCGGGAGGGACACTGAAGCTTTCTTT
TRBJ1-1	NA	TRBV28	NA	CASSLSGRMNTEAFF	TGTGCCAGCAGTTTATCAGGGAGGATGAACACTGAAGCTTTCTTT
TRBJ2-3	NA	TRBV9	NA	CASSVFPSGGTDTQYF	TGTGCCAGCAGCGTGTTTCCGTCGGGGGGCACAGATACGCAGTATTTT
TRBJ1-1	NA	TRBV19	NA	CASAVGARTEAFF	TGTGCCTCGGCGGTAGGGGCAAGGACTGAAGCTTTCTTT
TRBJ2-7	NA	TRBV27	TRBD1	CASRAGDRGLWEQYF	TGTGCCAGCCGTGCCGGCGACAGGGGATTATGGGAGCAGTACTTC
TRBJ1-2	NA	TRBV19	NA	CASVPGGPNYGYTF	TGTGCCTCAGTCCCGGGGGGGCCCAACTATGGCTACACCTTC
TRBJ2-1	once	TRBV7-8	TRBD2	CASTSGTSGYNEQFF	TGTGCCAGCACTTCCGGGACTAGCGGCTACAATGAGCAGTTCTTC
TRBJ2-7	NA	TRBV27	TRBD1	CASSLSRPGTRDRPYEQYF	TGTGCCAGCAGTTTATCCCGCCCAGGCACTAGGGACAGACCCTACGAGCAGTACTTC
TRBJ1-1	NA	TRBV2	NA	CASPTGSRTEAFF	TGTGCCAGCCCCACAGGTAGCAGAACTGAAGCTTTCTTT
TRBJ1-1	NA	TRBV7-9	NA	CASTLLQENTEAFF	TGTGCCAGCACCTTACTACAGGAGAACACTGAAGCTTTCTTT
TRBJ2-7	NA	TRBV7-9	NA	CASSSSGSEQYF	TGTGCCAGCAGCTCCTCAGGTTCCGAGCAGTACTTC
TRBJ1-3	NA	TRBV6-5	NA	CASTPLVTGNTIYF	TGTGCCAGCACCCCCTTAGTTACTGGAAACACCATATATTTT
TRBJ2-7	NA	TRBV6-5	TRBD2	CASRRTSGGEQYF	TGTGCCAGCAGGCGGACTAGCGGAGGCGAGCAGTACTTC
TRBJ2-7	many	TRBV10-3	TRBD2	CAISDRTSGDEQYF	TGTGCCATCAGTGACCGGACTAGCGGAGACGAGCAGTACTTC
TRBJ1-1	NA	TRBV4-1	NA	CAVTRGSNTEAFF	TGCGCCGTTACAAGGGGATCCAACACTGAAGCTTTCTTT
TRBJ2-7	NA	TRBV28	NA	CASSQLLAPSSYEQYF	TGTGCCAGCAGCCAACTGCTAGCGCCGAGCTCCTACGAGCAGTACTTC
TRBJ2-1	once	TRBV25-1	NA	CASSESHISGREQFF	TGTGCCAGCAGTGAATCCCACATTAGCGGAAGGGAGCAGTTCTTC
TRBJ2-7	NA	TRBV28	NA	CASSPIGQQSIYEQYF	TGTGCCAGCAGTCCCATTGGACAGCAAAGCATATACGAGCAGTACTTC
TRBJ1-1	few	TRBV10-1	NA	CASSPGVENTEAFF	TGCGCCAGCAGCCCCGGGGTGGAGAACACTGAAGCTTTCTTT
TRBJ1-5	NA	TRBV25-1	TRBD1	CASSVQGFNQPQHF	TGTGCCAGCAGTGTACAGGGGTTTAATCAGCCCCAGCATTTT
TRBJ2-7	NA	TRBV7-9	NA	CASSHRTATYEQYF	TGTGCCAGCAGCCACAGGACGGCGACCTACGAGCAGTACTTC
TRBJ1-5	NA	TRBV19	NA	CASSISPERVNQPQHF	TGTGCCAGTAGTATTTCTCCTGAGCGAGTAAATCAGCCCCAGCATTTT
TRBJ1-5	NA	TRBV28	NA	CASRSGSNQPQHF	TGTGCCAGCAGGTCAGGGTCTAATCAGCCCCAGCATTTT
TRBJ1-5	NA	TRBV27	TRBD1	CASGTGGSQPQHF	TGTGCCAGCGGGACAGGGGGCAGTCAGCCCCAGCATTTT
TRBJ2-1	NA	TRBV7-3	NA	CASSLRGGTEQFF	TGTGCCAGCAGCTTGCGAGGCGGAACTGAGCAGTTCTTC
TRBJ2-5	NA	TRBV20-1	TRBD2	CSVTSEETQYF	TGCAGTGTGACTAGCGAAGAGACCCAGTACTTC
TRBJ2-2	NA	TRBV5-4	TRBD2	CASSPDGLAGGSGDTGELFF	TGTGCCAGCAGCCCCGATGGACTAGCGGGAGGCAGCGGAGACACCGGGGAGCTGTTTTTT
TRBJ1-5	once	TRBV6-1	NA	CASTLYRVSNQPQHF	TGTGCCAGCACCCTATACAGGGTAAGCAATCAGCCCCAGCATTTT
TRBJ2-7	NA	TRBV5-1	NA	CASSFSLQAYEQYF	TGCGCCAGCAGCTTCTCTCTCCAGGCATACGAGCAGTACTTC
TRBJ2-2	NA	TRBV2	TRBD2	CARRGDPNTGELFF	TGTGCCCGGCGGGGGGACCCGAACACCGGGGAGCTGTTTTTT
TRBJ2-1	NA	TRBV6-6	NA	CASTAGSSYNEQFF	TGTGCCAGCACGGCGGGGAGCTCCTACAATGAGCAGTTCTTC
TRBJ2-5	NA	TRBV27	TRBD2	CASSFSGSSGETQYF	TGTGCCAGCAGTTTTAGCGGGAGTTCCGGGGAGACCCAGTACTTC
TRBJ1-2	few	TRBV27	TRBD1	CATAGDRVGFNYGYTF	TGTGCCACCGCCGGGGACAGGGTGGGTTTTAACTATGGCTACACCTTC
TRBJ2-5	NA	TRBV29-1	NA	CSVEDPEAGALYRTQYF	TGCAGCGTTGAAGATCCAGAGGCAGGGGCTCTTTATCGGACCCAGTACTTC
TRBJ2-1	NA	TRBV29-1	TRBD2	CSVVGGRVGDEQFF	TGCAGCGTTGTAGGCGGGAGGGTTGGCGATGAGCAGTTCTTC
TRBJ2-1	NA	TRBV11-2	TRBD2	CASSLLLAEIYNEQFF	TGTGCCAGCAGCCTACTTCTAGCGGAGATCTACAATGAGCAGTTCTTC
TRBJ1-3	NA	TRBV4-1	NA	CASSQTPGSGNTIYF	TGCGCCAGCAGCCAAACACCAGGGTCTGGAAACACCATATATTTT
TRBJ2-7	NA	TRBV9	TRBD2	CASSVEASGSYEQYF	TGTGCCAGCAGCGTAGAGGCTAGCGGCTCCTACGAGCAGTACTTC
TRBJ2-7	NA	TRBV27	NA	CASSLGRGYTYEQYF	TGTGCCAGCAGTTTAGGTAGGGGGTATACCTACGAGCAGTACTTC
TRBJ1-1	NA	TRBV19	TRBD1	CASSPDRGDDTEAFF	TGTGCCAGTAGTCCTGACAGGGGGGATGACACTGAAGCTTTCTTT
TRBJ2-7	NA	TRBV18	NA	CASSPGTRLFYEQYF	TGTGCCAGCTCACCAGGCACCAGGTTATTCTACGAGCAGTACTTC
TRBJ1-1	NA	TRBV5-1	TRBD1	CASSSGTGYEAFF	TGCGCCAGCAGTTCCGGGACAGGCTATGAAGCTTTCTTT
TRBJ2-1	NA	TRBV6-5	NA	CASSYGPTGYNEQFF	TGTGCCAGCAGTTACGGCCCAACGGGGTACAATGAGCAGTTCTTC
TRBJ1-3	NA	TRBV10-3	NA	CAISAGYSGNTIYF	TGTGCCATCAGTGCAGGGTACTCTGGAAACACCATATATTTT
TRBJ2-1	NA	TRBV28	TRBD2	CASGLAGPYNEQFF	TGTGCCAGCGGACTAGCGGGACCTTACAATGAGCAGTTCTTC
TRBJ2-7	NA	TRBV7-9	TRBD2	CASRNKLTSGRWEQYF	TGTGCCAGCAGGAACAAGCTGACTAGCGGGCGTTGGGAGCAGTACTTC
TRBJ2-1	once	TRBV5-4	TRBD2	CASSETGSGEINEQFF	TGTGCCAGTTCAGAAACGGGTAGCGGGGAAATCAATGAGCAGTTCTTC
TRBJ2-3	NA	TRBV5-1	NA	CASSLVGGRRSTDTQYF	TGCGCCAGCAGCTTGGTAGGTGGGCGGAGGAGCACAGATACGCAGTATTTT
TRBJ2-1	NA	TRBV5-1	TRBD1	CASSHPGQGDNEQFF	TGCGCCAGCAGCCATCCAGGACAGGGCGACAATGAGCAGTTCTTC
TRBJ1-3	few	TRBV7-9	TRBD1	CASSDRVYSIGNTIYF	TGTGCCAGCAGCGACAGGGTTTACAGCATTGGAAACACCATATATTTT
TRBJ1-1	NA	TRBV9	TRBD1	CASSVEEHSGTGSPNTEAFF	TGTGCCAGCAGCGTAGAGGAACATTCCGGGACAGGGTCACCGAACACTGAAGCTTTCTTT
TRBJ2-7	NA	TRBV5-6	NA	CASSLMLSSYEQYF	TGTGCCAGCAGCTTGATGCTGAGCTCCTACGAGCAGTACTTC